The clone carrying this T cell receptor (beta chain) has a count of ten or more. What it recognizes is unknown. This sample is drawn from a study of metastatic and nonmetastatic thyroid tumors. Findings and limits, study-wide: Malignant thyroid tumors reportedly had TCR beta diversity that was significantly higher than in benign nodules, in blood and tumor.

Patients underwent thyroid surgery, and none had received any treatment before it. TCRdb re-processed the PCR reads through MiXCR. This table has approximately 40,000 clones, about an eighth appearing once. The V and J ends lost 5 bases and 5 bases respectively, with 15 bases between them. From germline, CDR1 is SNHLY and CDR2 FYNNEI. The CDR3 consists of 15 residues. The TCR originated in a female donor with papillary thyroid cancer or a benign thyroid nodule (not recorded which). Some clones in this sample may be carry-over from other donors' samples. Sequencing was performed on blood. The V call is TRBV2, the J call TRBJ2-2, with D perhaps TRBD1 (7 bases). CDR3 sequence reads: CASSPRTGGTGELFF. The CDR3 coding sequence is TGTGCCAGCAGTCCTCGGACAGGAGGGACCGGGGAGCTGTTTTTT.